This record covers a single T cell receptor (beta chain). The data stem from a study of blood T cell repertoires in COVID-19. Study background: Both acute and convalescent COVID-19 samples were obtained from the United States, Italy and Spain. T cells, B-cell-depleted T cells, or PBMCs supplied cDNA or gDNA.

V was trimmed by 9 bases and J by 4 bases, leaving 21 bases between them. This CDR3 contains 16 residues. Germline loops: CDR1 LNHDA, CDR2 SQIVND (reference sequence). Original data processing: Amplification of reference gene primers was used by the study to estimate nucleated cell counts. Some clones are missing from TCRdb's copy, which holds only in-frame ones; the method was immunoSEQ multiplex PCR. V, J and clone size derive from that table, while D and trimming were established from the DNA sequence. This table holds 100,000 to 130,000 clones, less than 90% found once. The receptor's source is a human donor in a cohort sampled during active COVID-19. The J gene is TRBJ1-4, the V gene TRBV19, with D possibly matching TRBD1 (5 bases). Sequencing was done on a sample of peripheral blood. CDR3 residues: CASRSPGTPNNEKLFF. The CDR3 DNA reads TGTGCCAGCAGATCACCGGGGACTCCGAATAATGAAAAACTGTTTTTT.